A single sample gave rise to the 5 T cell receptor beta chains below, sequenced in a study of shared clonotypes between healthy human individuals. Only in-frame clones appear in the TCRdb table, and some are missing; sequencing was by immunoSEQ multiplex PCR. This sample carries over 2 million clones, 85% to 95% of them seen once, and the ten largest clones take approximately 0.4%. Sample: naive CD4+ T cells from PBMCs. The subset: CD45RA+ positively selected. Receptor source: a man younger than 30 in good health. Some clones in this sample may be carry-over from other donors' samples.

The chain employs TRBV27 and TRBJ2-7, with 14 positions matching TRBD2. The V and J ends lost 0 bases and 4 bases, in that order; junction bases with no gene match: 8. There are 18 residues in the CDR3. The germline gives CDR1 MNHEY, CDR2 SMNVEV (reference sequence). CDR3 DNA sequence: TGTGCCAGCAGTTTATCCCGCGGGACTAGCGGGAGTGCGTACGAGCAGTACTTC. It translates to CASSLSRGTSGSAYEQYF.

The gene calls are TRBV28 and TRBJ2-1, with D possibly being TRBD2 (6 bases). The CDR3 totals 11 residues. Germline CDR1 MDHEN, CDR2 SYDVKM. V was shortened by 7 bases and J by 9 bases, with 10 bases between the two germline ends. The CDR3 DNA reads as TGTGCCAGCACCGGGGGTGGTGAGCAGTTCTTC. It translates to CASTGGGEQFF.

A single count supports this clone. This chain connects TRBV28 to TRBJ2-1, with TRBD2 as a possible D gene (8 bases). The CDR3 covers 15 residues. Germline CDR1 is MDHEN and CDR2 is SYDVKM. The ends were cut back, 4 bases at V and 7 bases at J, with 17 bases in the middle. CDR3 nucleotides: TGTGCCAGCAGTTCGGGGGGGACAGTGTGGAATGAGCAGTTCTTC. This encodes CASSSGGTVWNEQFF.

This chain connects TRBV7-6 to TRBJ2-3, with TRBD1 matching 8 bases. Looked up from germline, CDR1 is SGHVS and CDR2 is FNYEAQ. Trimming removed 3 bases from V and 0 bases from J; junction bases left unmatched: 5. The CDR3 loop spans 16 amino acids. The CDR3 protein is CASSLDRVASTDTQYF. The CDR3 region has the DNA TGTGCCAGCAGCTTGGACAGGGTTGCTAGCACAGATACGCAGTATTTT.

The chain has TRBV11-2 and TRBJ2-5; 12 bases map to TRBD1. This CDR3 contains 18 residues. V dropped 5 bases and J dropped 3; count of bases not matched to a gene: 13. Per the germline V gene, CDR1 is SGHAT and CDR2 is FQNNGV. CDR3 amino acids: CASSHLLGQGAPEETQYF. In nucleotides, the CDR3 is TGTGCCAGCAGCCACCTGCTGGGACAGGGGGCCCCCGAAGAGACCCAGTACTTC.